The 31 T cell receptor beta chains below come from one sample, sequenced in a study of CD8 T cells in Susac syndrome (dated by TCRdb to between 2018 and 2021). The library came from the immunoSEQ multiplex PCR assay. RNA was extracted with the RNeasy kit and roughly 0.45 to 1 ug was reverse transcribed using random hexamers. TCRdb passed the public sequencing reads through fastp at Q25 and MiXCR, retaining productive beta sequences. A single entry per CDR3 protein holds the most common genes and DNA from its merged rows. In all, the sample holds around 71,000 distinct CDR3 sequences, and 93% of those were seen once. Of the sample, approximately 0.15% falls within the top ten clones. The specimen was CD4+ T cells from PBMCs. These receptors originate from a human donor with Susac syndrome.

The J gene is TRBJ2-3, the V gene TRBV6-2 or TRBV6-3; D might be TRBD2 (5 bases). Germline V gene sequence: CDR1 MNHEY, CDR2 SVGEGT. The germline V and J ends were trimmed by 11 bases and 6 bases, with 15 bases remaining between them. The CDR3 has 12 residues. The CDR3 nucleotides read TGTGCCTCAAGCGAGGGTGGGGATACGCAGTATTTT. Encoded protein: CASSEGGDTQYF.

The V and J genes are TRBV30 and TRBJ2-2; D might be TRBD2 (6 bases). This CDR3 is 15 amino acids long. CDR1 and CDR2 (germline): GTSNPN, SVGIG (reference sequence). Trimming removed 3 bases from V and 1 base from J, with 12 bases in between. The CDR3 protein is CAWSRGAENTGELFF. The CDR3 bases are TGTGCCTGGAGCCGCGGGGCAGAGAACACCGGGGAGCTGTTTTTT.

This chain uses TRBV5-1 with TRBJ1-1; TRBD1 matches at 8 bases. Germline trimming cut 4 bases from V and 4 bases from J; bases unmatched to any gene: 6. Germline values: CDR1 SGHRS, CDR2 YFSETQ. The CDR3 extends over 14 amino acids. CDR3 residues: CASSETGASTEAFF. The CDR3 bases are TGCGCCAGCAGCGAGACAGGGGCCTCCACTGAAGCTTTCTTT.

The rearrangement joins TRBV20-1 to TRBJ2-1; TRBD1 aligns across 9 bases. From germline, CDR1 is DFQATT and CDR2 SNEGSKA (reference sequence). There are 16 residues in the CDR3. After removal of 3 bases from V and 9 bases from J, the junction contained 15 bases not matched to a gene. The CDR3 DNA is TGCAGTGCTAGTTACGGGACAGGGACGCGTTACGCTGAGCAGTTCTTC. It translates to CSASYGTGTRYAEQFF.

The DNA of the CDR3 is TGTGCCAGCAGTTCAACGAGGGGCGCCCATCGCGAGCAGTACTTC. Translating gives CASSSTRGAHREQYF. The chain links TRBV6-5 to TRBJ2-7; perhaps D is TRBD1 or TRBD2 (5 bases each). V was pared by 4 bases and J by 6 bases, with 19 bases between. Germline loops: CDR1 MNHEY, CDR2 SVGAGI. The CDR3 extends over 15 amino acids.

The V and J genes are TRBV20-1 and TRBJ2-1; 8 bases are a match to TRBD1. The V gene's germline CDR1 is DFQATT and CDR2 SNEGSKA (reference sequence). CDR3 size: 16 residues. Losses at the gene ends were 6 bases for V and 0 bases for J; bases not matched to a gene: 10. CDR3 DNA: TGCAGTGCGCGAAGCCCCCAGGGGGCCTCCTACAATGAGCAGTTCTTC. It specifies CSARSPQGASYNEQFF.

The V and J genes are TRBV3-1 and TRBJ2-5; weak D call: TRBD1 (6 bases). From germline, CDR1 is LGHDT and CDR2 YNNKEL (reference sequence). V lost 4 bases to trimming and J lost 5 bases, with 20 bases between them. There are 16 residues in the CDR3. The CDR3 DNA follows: TGTGCCAGCAGCCCCCCAGGACAGTGGGGGACGGAGACCCAGTACTTC. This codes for CASSPPGQWGTETQYF.

The CDR3 DNA reads TGTGCCAGCAGTTTGTTGGCACCGACTAACTATGGCTACACCTTC. Protein product: CASSLLAPTNYGYTF. V is TRBV28 and J is TRBJ1-2, with D hard to call. This CDR3 is built from 15 residues. Trimming pared 3 bases from V and 0 bases from J, leaving 11 bases between. From germline, CDR1 is MDHEN and CDR2 SYDVKM.

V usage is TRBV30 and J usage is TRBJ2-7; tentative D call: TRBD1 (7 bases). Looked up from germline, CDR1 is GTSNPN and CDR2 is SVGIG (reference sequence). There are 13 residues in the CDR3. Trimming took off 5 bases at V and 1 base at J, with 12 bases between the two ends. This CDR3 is CAWEQGRSYEQYF. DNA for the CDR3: TGTGCCTGGGAACAGGGGAGGTCCTACGAGCAGTACTTC.

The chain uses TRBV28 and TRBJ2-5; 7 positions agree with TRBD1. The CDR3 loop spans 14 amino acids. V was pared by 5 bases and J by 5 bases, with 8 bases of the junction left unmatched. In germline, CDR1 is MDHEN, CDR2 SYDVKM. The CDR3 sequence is CASSTGTVVETQYF. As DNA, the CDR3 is TGTGCCAGCAGTACCGGGACAGTTGTTGAGACCCAGTACTTC.

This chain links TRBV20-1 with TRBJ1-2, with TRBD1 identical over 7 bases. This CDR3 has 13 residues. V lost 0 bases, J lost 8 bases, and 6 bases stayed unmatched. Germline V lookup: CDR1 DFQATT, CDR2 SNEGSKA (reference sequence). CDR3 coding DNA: TGCAGTGCTAGAGATCCTGACAGGGCGGGCTACACCTTC. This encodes CSARDPDRAGYTF.

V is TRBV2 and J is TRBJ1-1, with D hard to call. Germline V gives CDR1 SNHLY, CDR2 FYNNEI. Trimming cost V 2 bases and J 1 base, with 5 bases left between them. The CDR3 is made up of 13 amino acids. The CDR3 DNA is TGTGCCAGCAGTGAACACGAGAACACTGAAGCTTTCTTT. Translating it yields CASSEHENTEAFF.

The CDR3 sequence: CASRMGKISGANVLTF. CDR3 coding DNA: TGTGCCAGTAGAATGGGGAAAATCTCTGGGGCCAACGTCCTGACTTTC. The chain links TRBV19 to TRBJ2-6; D is uncertain. The germline V and J ends were trimmed by 6 bases and 0 bases, with 12 bases remaining between them. This CDR3 has 16 residues. Germline CDR1 and CDR2: LNHDA and SQIVND (reference sequence).

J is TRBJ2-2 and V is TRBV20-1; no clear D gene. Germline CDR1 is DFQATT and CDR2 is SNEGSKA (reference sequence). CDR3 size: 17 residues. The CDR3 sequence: CPSRNRRPLPLAGELFF. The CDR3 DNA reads TGCCCCTCCCGAAATCGGCGGCCCCTGCCGTTGGCCGGGGAGCTGTTTTTT.

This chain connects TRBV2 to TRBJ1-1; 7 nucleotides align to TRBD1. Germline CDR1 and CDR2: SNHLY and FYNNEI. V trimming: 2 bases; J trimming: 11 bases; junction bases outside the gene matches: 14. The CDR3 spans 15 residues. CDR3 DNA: TGTGCCAGCAGTGAACGTCCCCCGGGGACAGACCGGGCTTTCTTT. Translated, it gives CASSERPPGTDRAFF.

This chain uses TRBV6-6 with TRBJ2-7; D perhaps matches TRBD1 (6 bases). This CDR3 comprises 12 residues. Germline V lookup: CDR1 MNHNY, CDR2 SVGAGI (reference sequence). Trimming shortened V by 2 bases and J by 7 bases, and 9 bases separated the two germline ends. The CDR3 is CASSYIGTEQYF. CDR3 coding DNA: TGTGCCAGCAGTTACATCGGGACAGAGCAGTACTTC.

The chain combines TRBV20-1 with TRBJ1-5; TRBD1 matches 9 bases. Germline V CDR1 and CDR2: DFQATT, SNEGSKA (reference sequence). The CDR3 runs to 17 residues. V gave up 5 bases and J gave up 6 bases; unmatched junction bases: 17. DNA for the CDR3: TGCAGTGCTCCACCGGCACAGGGGGCTAGAAGGGGTCAGCCCCAGCATTTT. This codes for CSAPPAQGARRGQPQHF.

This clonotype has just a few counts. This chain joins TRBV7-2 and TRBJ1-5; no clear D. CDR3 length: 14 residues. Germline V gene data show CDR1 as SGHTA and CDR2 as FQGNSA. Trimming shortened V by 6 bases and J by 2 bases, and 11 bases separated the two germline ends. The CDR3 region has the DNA TGTGCCAGCAGTTTGAATACGGGCAATCAGCCCCAGCATTTT. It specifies CASSLNTGNQPQHF. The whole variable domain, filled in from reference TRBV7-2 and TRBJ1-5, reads GAGVSQSPSNKVTEKGKDVELRCDPISGHTALYWYRQSLGQGLEFLIYFQGNSAPDKSGLPSDRFSAERTGGSVSTLTIQRTQQEDSAVYLCASSLNTGNQPQHFGDGTRLSIL.

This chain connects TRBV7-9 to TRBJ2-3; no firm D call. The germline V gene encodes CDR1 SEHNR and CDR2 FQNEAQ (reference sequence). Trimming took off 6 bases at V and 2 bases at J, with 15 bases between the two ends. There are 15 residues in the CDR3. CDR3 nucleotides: TGTGCCAGCAGTCGCGACGGCAGATACACAGATACGCAGTATTTT. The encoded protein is CASSRDGRYTDTQYF.

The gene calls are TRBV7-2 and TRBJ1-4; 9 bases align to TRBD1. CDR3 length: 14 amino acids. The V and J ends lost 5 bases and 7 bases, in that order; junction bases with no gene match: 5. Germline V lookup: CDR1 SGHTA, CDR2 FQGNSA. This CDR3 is CASSEGQGGEKLFF. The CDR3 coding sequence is TGTGCCAGCAGCGAGGGACAGGGAGGTGAAAAACTGTTTTTT. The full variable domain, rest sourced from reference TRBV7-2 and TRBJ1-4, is GAGVSQSPSNKVTEKGKDVELRCDPISGHTALYWYRQSLGQGLEFLIYFQGNSAPDKSGLPSDRFSAERTGGSVSTLTIQRTQQEDSAVYLCASSEGQGGEKLFFGSGTQLSVL.

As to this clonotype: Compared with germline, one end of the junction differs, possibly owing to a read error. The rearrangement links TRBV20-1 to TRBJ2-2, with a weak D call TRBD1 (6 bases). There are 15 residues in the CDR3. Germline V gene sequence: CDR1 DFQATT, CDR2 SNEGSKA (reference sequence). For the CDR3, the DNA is TGCAGTGCCAGAGAGACAGGCCCGAACACCGGGGAGCTGTTTTTT. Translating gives CSARETGPNTGELFF.

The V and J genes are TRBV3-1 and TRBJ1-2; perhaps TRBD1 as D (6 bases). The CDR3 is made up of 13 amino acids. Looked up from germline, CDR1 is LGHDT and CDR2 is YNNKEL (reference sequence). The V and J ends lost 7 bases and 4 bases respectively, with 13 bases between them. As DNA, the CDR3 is TGTGCCAGCAACCCACAGGGACTCTATGGCTACACCTTC. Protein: CASNPQGLYGYTF.

This CDR3 reads CASSLSGYGRYEQYF. CDR3 sequence (DNA): TGTGCCAGCAGTTTATCCGGGTATGGGCGCTACGAGCAGTACTTC. The gene calls are TRBV12-3 or TRBV12-4 and TRBJ2-7; D gene unclear. The CDR3 consists of 15 residues. V lost 2 bases and J lost 3, with 14 bases in between.

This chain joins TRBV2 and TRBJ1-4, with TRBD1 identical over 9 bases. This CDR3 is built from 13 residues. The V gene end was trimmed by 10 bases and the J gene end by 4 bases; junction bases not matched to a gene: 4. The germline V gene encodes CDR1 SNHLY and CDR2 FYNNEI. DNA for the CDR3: TGTGCCACAGGGGGACAGGGTAATGAAAAACTGTTTTTT. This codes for CATGGQGNEKLFF.

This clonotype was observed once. CDR3 in DNA: TGTGCCAGCAGCCAACCCTTCGGGGGGGGCCTCGGTGAGACCCAGTACTTC. Translated, it gives CASSQPFGGGLGETQYF. The chain uses TRBV3-1 and TRBJ2-5, with 8 bases identical to TRBD2. V lost 2 bases and J lost 5; bases outside the gene matches: 13. CDR3 length: 17 amino acids. Germline V gene sequence: CDR1 LGHDT, CDR2 YNNKEL (reference sequence).

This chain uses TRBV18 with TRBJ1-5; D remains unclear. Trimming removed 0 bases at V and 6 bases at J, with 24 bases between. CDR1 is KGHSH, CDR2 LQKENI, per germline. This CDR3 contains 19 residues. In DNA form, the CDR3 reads TGTGCCAGCTCACCACCCCTCGGGCCGAACTCGGCACAAGGTCAGCCCCAGCATTTT. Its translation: CASSPPLGPNSAQGQPQHF.

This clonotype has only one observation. The CDR3 DNA reads TGTGCCAGCTCACCACAGCCAGGACGAGAGACCCAGTACTTC. This gives the protein CASSPQPGRETQYF. The rearrangement uses TRBV18 and TRBJ2-5, with D hard to call. There are 14 residues in the CDR3. V lost 1 base, J lost 4 bases, and 10 bases lay in between. Germline CDR1 KGHSH, CDR2 LQKENI. Full variable domain (missing parts from reference TRBV18 and TRBJ2-5): NAGVMQNPRHLVRRRGQEARLRCSPMKGHSHVYWYRQLPEEGLKFMVYLQKENIIDESGMPKERFSAEFPKEGPSILRIQQVVRGDSAAYFCASSPQPGRETQYFGPGTRLLVL.

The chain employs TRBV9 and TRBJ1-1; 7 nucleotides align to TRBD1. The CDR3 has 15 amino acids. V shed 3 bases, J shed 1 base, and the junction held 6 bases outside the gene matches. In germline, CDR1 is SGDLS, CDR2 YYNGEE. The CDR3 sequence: CASSERQGGNTEAFF. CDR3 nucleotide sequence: TGTGCCAGCAGCGAGCGACAGGGTGGGAACACTGAAGCTTTCTTT. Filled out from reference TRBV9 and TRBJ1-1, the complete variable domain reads DSGVTQTPKHLITATGQRVTLRCSPRSGDLSVYWYQQSLDQGLQFLIQYYNGEERAKGNILERFSAQQFPDLHSELNLSSLELGDSALYFCASSERQGGNTEAFFGQGTRLTVV.

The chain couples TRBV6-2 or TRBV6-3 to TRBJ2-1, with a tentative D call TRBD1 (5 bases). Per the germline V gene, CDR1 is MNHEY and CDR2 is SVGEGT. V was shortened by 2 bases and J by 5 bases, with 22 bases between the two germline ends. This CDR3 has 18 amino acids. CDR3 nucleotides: TGTGCCAGCAGTTACGAGACCGGGTCAGGGCAGTACCACAATGAGCAGTTCTTC. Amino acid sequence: CASSYETGSGQYHNEQFF.

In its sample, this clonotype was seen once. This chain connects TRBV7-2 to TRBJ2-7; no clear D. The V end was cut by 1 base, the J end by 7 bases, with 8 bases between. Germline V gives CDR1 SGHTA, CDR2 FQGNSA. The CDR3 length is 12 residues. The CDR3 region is CASSLGWEEQYF. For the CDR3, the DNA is TGTGCCAGCAGCTTAGGATGGGAAGAGCAGTACTTC.

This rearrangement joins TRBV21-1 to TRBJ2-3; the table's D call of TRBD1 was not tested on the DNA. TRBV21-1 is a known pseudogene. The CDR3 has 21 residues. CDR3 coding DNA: TGTGCCAGCAGCGAAGAGCATGGGACAGGGCGTAGCAAATCTGGCACAGATACGCAGTATTTT. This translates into CASSEEHGTGRSKSGTDTQYF.